The 16 T cell receptor beta chains below were found in one sample sequenced in a study of blood T cells in healthy people across ages. A sample-barcoded 5' primer and a J-beta primer mix were used in a second PCR of roughly 6 to 11 cycles. MiXCR, run by TCRdb on the 5' RACE reads, gives a single entry per CDR3 protein. This sample has a few hundred thousand distinct CDR3 sequences, with approximately 26% found just once. The sample was also linked to a second study, of T cells of mothers and their children.

Sequenced material: blood. The source is a boy younger than 10 in good health.

Only a few counts were recorded for this clonotype. This chain joins TRBV7-9 and TRBJ1-1; D is unclear. This CDR3 is built from 14 residues. V was trimmed by 5 bases and J by 2 bases, leaving 12 bases between them. The germline V gene has CDR1 SEHNR and CDR2 FQNEAQ (reference sequence). CDR3 DNA: TGTGCCAGCAGCGGTATCGGGGAAAACACTGAAGCTTTCTTT. Amino acids: CASSGIGENTEAFF.

This clonotype occurred a few times. The V call is TRBV27, the J call TRBJ2-3; tentatively, D is TRBD1 or TRBD2 (6 bases each). CDR3 length equals 14 residues. V lost 5 bases, J lost 6 bases, and 15 bases lay in between. Germline V gene lookup returns CDR1 MNHEY and CDR2 SMNVEV (reference sequence). The CDR3 is CASSAGAGTDTQYF. In DNA form, the CDR3 reads TGTGCCAGCAGTGCAGGGGCGGGGACCGATACGCAGTATTTT.

The rearrangement joins TRBV18 to TRBJ2-5; the D is unclear. There are 12 residues in the CDR3. Trimming took off 1 base at V and 5 bases at J, with 5 bases between the two ends. Germline lookup yields CDR1 KGHSH and CDR2 LQKENI. The CDR3 spells CASSPQSETQYF. The CDR3, as DNA: TGTGCCAGCTCACCACAGTCGGAGACCCAGTACTTC.

In this sample, this clonotype turned up many times. This chain links TRBV11-2 with TRBJ2-5; D is unclear. The CDR3 loop spans 14 amino acids. Germline-derived CDR1 and CDR2 are SGHAT and FQNNGV. With 6 bases removed from V and 2 bases from J, the gap between germline ends came to 13 bases. CDR3 in amino acids: CASSPSRNQETQYF. CDR3 DNA: TGTGCCAGCAGTCCGTCACGTAATCAAGAGACCCAGTACTTC.

CDR3 coding DNA: TGTGCCAGCTGGAGGGAGGACTATGGCTACACCTTC. This encodes CASWREDYGYTF. The chain has TRBV12-3 or TRBV12-4 and TRBJ1-2; D not resolved. The ends were cut back, 8 bases at V and 3 bases at J, with 10 bases in the middle. This CDR3 spans 12 amino acids.

CDR3 sequence (DNA): TGTGCCAGCAGTGAAGGGCAGGGGATACCCAAAAACATTCAGTACTTC. This sequence encodes CASSEGQGIPKNIQYF. This chain joins TRBV6-1 and TRBJ2-4; D might be TRBD1 (6 bases). CDR3 size: 16 residues. CDR1 and CDR2 from the germline V gene are MNHNS and SASEGT. Trimming took off 1 base at V and 2 bases at J, with 12 bases between the two ends.

This chain uses TRBV12-3 or TRBV12-4 with TRBJ1-5, with TRBD1 as a possible D gene (6 bases). V was pared by 7 bases and J by 6 bases, with 16 bases between. The CDR3 sequence is 14 residues long. CDR3 in amino acids: CASTIGGFGQPQHF. The CDR3 DNA reads TGTGCCAGCACCATAGGGGGATTTGGTCAGCCCCAGCATTTT.

V is TRBV29-1 and J is TRBJ2-5, with a weak D call TRBD1 (5 bases). Germline V CDR1 and CDR2: SQVTM, ANQGSEA. Trimming stripped 7 bases from V and 4 bases from J, with 10 bases between. The length of the CDR3 is 11 residues. The CDR3 DNA reads TGCAGCGCTGACAGCCCAGAGACCCAGTACTTC. It is translated as CSADSPETQYF.

This clonotype was observed a few times. The chain couples TRBV20-1 to TRBJ2-5; no clear D gene. Germline V gene lookup returns CDR1 DFQATT and CDR2 SNEGSKA (reference sequence). The V and J ends lost 0 bases and 1 base respectively, with 9 bases between them. The CDR3 has 14 residues. The DNA of the CDR3 is TGCAGTGCTAGAGATGGCAGGACCCAAGAGACCCAGTACTTC. It yields the protein CSARDGRTQETQYF.

The V gene is TRBV7-9, the J gene TRBJ1-2; 10 bases match TRBD1. Germline CDR1 SEHNR, CDR2 FQNEAQ (reference sequence). With 1 base clipped from V and 3 bases from J, the junction kept 2 bases outside the gene matches. The CDR3 runs 15 residues. This CDR3 reads CASSLGQGAYYGYTF. The CDR3, as DNA: TGTGCCAGCAGCTTAGGACAGGGGGCTTACTATGGCTACACCTTC.

There are a few counts of this clonotype. The chain links TRBV12-3 or TRBV12-4 to TRBJ1-5, with no clear D. The CDR3 is 14 residues long. V was trimmed by 5 bases and J by 1 base, leaving 9 bases between them. CDR3 residues: CASSAGESNQPQHF. CDR3 coding DNA: TGTGCCAGCAGTGCCGGGGAAAGCAATCAGCCCCAGCATTTT.

The CDR3 DNA reads TGTGCCAGCAGCAAAAACCGGGACTTCGAGCAGTTCTTC. Translated, it gives CASSKNRDFEQFF. This chain uses TRBV7-2 with TRBJ2-1; a weak D match, TRBD2 (6 bases). The V end lost 5 bases, the J end lost 10 bases, and 15 bases lay between the germline ends. Germline V gene sequence: CDR1 SGHTA, CDR2 FQGNSA. The CDR3 length is 13 residues. Based on the CDR3 plus reference TRBV7-2 and TRBJ2-1, the full variable domain is GAGVSQSPSNKVTEKGKDVELRCDPISGHTALYWYRQSLGQGLEFLIYFQGNSAPDKSGLPSDRFSAERTGGSVSTLTIQRTQQEDSAVYLCASSKNRDFEQFFGPGTRLTVL.

V is TRBV5-1 and J is TRBJ2-2; possibly TRBD2 for D (5 bases). Per the germline V gene, CDR1 is SGHRS and CDR2 is YFSETQ. V gave up 2 bases and J gave up 4 bases, with 15 bases separating them. The CDR3 runs 16 residues. CDR3 DNA: TGCGCCAGCAGCTTCTTACCCGCTAGCCCCACCGGGGAGCTGTTTTTT. Amino acid sequence: CASSFLPASPTGELFF.

The table lists this clonotype with many counts. The rearrangement uses TRBV12-3 or TRBV12-4 and TRBJ1-1, with D perhaps TRBD1 (5 bases). Deletions cut 6 bases from V and 5 bases from J, with 10 bases between. The CDR3 loop spans 12 amino acids. The CDR3, as DNA: TGTGCCAGCAGCTTCGGGGGGACTGAAGCTTTCTTT. Protein sequence: CASSFGGTEAFF.

This clonotype was counted between two and nine times. The CDR3 loop is CASSFYGNSGNTIYF. Written as DNA, the CDR3 is TGCGCCAGCAGCTTCTACGGAAACTCTGGAAACACCATATATTTT. The chain carries TRBV5-1 and TRBJ1-3, with D unclear. V was pared by 2 bases and J by 0 bases, with 9 bases between. Germline values: CDR1 SGHRS, CDR2 YFSETQ. This CDR3 comprises 15 residues.

This clonotype occurred a few times. The chain recombines TRBV9 with TRBJ2-2, with D maybe TRBD1 (5 bases). The germline V gene has CDR1 SGDLS and CDR2 YYNGEE. V shed 0 bases and J shed 1 base, with 10 bases lying between them. The CDR3 length is 16 residues. CDR3 nucleotide sequence: TGTGCCAGCAGCGTAGACACAGGAATGAACACCGGGGAGCTGTTTTTT. This codes for CASSVDTGMNTGELFF. Full variable domain (rest looked up from reference TRBV9 and TRBJ2-2): DSGVTQTPKHLITATGQRVTLRCSPRSGDLSVYWYQQSLDQGLQFLIQYYNGEERAKGNILERFSAQQFPDLHSELNLSSLELGDSALYFCASSVDTGMNTGELFFGEGSRLTVL.